The rows below give T cell receptor beta chains drawn from one sample of a study of T cells in Graves' hyperthyroidism and ophthalmopathy. TCRdb processed the multiplex PCR reads anew with MiXCR; each CDR3 protein has one entry. The repertoire includes some 350,000 distinct CDR3 sequences, more than 20% of them detected once, and about 73% sits in the top ten. The sample was blood. These receptors were obtained from a man in his fifties or sixties with Graves' hyperthyroidism. The CDR3 runs from the conserved cysteine through the conserved F or W. Fields, in order: clone size, J gene, V gene, D gene, CDR3 DNA, CDR3 protein. A D gene is named only where the DNA matches it firmly. Expanded clones get a size class; other rows say once, few or many, or leave the size out.

- TRBJ2-7 TRBV27 TRBD2 TGTGCCAGCACCGACCTAGCGGGAGGCTCCTACGAGCAGTACTTC CASTDLAGGSYEQYF
- TRBJ2-7 TRBV5-5 TRBD1 TGTGCCAGCAGCTTGCGGGGACAGGGCCCTCTCGAGCAGTACTTC CASSLRGQGPLEQYF
many TRBJ1-4 TRBV18 - TGTGCCAGCTCAGCGGTCAACGAAAAACTGTTTTTT CASSAVNEKLFF
many TRBJ1-1 TRBV11-2 - TGTGCCAGCAGCTTTATGGGACTTAACACTGAAGCTTTCTTT CASSFMGLNTEAFF
- TRBJ2-3 TRBV19 - TGTGCCAGTAGTACAGGGACAGATACGCAGTATTTT CASSTGTDTQYF
many TRBJ2-7 TRBV7-6 TRBD2 TGTGCCAGCAGCGGCGGGGGAAGCTACGAGCAGTACTTC CASSGGGSYEQYF
- TRBJ1-5 TRBV20-1 - TGCAGTGCTAGAGAAGGCGGGGAAGGTCAGCCCCAGCATTTT CSAREGGEGQPQHF
many TRBJ2-1 TRBV7-3 TRBD2 TGTGCCAGCAGCTTAGGTGCTAGCGGGAATGAGCAGTTCTTC CASSLGASGNEQFF
many TRBJ2-7 TRBV11-3 - TGTGCCAGCAGCGGGGACTCCTACGAGCAGTACTTC CASSGDSYEQYF
few TRBJ2-5 TRBV19 - TGTGCCAGTAGTGTATCGGGAAGAGAGACCCAGTACTTC CASSVSGRETQYF
few TRBJ2-2 TRBV29-1 - TGCAGCGTTGGCCGGAACACCGGGGAGCTGTTTTTT CSVGRNTGELFF
- TRBJ2-7 TRBV10-3 TRBD1 TGTGCCATCAGTGAGATAGAGGGGGCAGGCGAGCAGTACTTC CAISEIEGAGEQYF
- TRBJ2-1 TRBV12-5 TRBD1 TGTGCTAGTGAGGGGGCCCAGGGGCAGTTCTTC CASEGAQGQFF
- TRBJ2-7 TRBV29-1 TRBD2 TGCAGCGTGTTAGCGGGAGTACACTACGAGCAGTACTTC CSVLAGVHYEQYF
many TRBJ2-2 TRBV3-1 - TGTGCCAGCAGCCAATACACCGGGGAGCTGTTTTTT CASSQYTGELFF
- TRBJ2-5 TRBV6-6 TRBD1 TGTGCCAGCAGTTACTCCGGACAGGCGGAAGAGACCCAGTACTTC CASSYSGQAEETQYF
few TRBJ2-7 TRBV3-1 - TGTGCCAGCAGCCAAATTCAGGGAGCCGAGCAGTACTTC CASSQIQGAEQYF
few TRBJ1-2 TRBV29-1 - TGCAGCGTTGAACACATAGGGGACTATGGCTACACCTTC CSVEHIGDYGYTF
- TRBJ2-2 TRBV7-9 - TGTGCCAGCAGCTTACATTGGCGGAACACCGGGGAGCTGTTTTTT CASSLHWRNTGELFF
- TRBJ2-2 TRBV11-1 - TGTGCCAGCAGCCTACTTCGGGGTACCGGGGAGCTGTTTTTT CASSLLRGTGELFF
- TRBJ2-1 TRBV12-3/TRBV12-4 - TGTGCCAGCAGTGGACGCAGGAATGAGCAGTTCTTC CASSGRRNEQFF
few TRBJ2-5 TRBV6-1 - TGTGCCGCCCGGACCTTAGGGGCACAAGAGACCCAGTACTTC CAARTLGAQETQYF
few TRBJ2-1 TRBV6-1 TRBD2 TGTGCCAACAGTCCTCCGGGACTAGCTCCTGATCGGGCTCATGAGCAGTTCTTC CANSPPGLAPDRAHEQFF